The present TCR beta chain was sequenced within a study of shared clonotypes between healthy human individuals. Overall study findings and caveats: A few donors shared 4.5% to 6.5% of their naive CD4 clonotypes.

Adult Caucasians living in Nashville, Tennessee made up all of the donors. Researchers ran the assay at a deep level. The assay was immunoSEQ multiplex PCR, and TCRdb's table has in-frame clones only and misses some. The sample holds about 2.3 million clones, just over 90% seen once. The sample holds one count of this clone. The antigen is not known. The V end was cut by 5 bases, the J end by 0 bases, with 16 bases between. This CDR3 has 16 residues. Germline CDR1 reads MNHEY; CDR2 reads SMNVEV (reference sequence). The receptor was derived from a young man in good health. Some clones in this sample may be carry-over from other donors' samples. The source material was naive CD4+ T cells from PBMCs. Specified subset: CD45RA+ positively selected. The rearrangement links TRBV27 to TRBJ1-1, with a possible D match to TRBD1 (5 bases). The CDR3 region has the DNA TGTGCCAGCAGTATCTCAAGGGGCTTTGTGAACACTGAAGCTTTCTTT. Translating it yields CASSISRGFVNTEAFF.